This T cell receptor (beta chain) was sequenced in a study of follicular helper T cells after annual influenza vaccination. Study results and caveats: Yearly vaccinations repeatedly recalled conserved clonotypes in ICOS+CD38+ cTfh. Day 7 ICOS+CD38+ clones were most often found later in ICOS-CD38- cTfh cells.

About this clone itself: Its antigen is currently unknown.

Time point denoted: 2014-2015 season, 7 days after vaccination. Sequenced by immunoSEQ multiplex PCR; TCRdb stores in-frame clones only, minus some. Altogether some 400 clones are present, 81% being singletons, with the ten largest covering roughly 9.1%. Germline V CDR1 and CDR2: MGHRA, YSYEKL. The V segment lost 2 bases and the J segment 1 base; nucleotides outside the gene matches: 10. The CDR3 is 17 residues long. The source is an adult who received the influenza vaccine. The chain uses TRBV4-1 and TRBJ1-1, with 7 bases matching TRBD1. The sequences come from CXCR5+ CD38+ circulating T follicular helper cells from blood, collected 7 days after influenza vaccination. Subset described: circulating Tfh, non-naive CD4+CXCR5+PD-1+ (ICOS+CD38+ or ICOS-CD38-). Here the CDR3 reads CASSQLQGGRRNTEAFF. The CDR3 DNA reads TGCGCCAGCAGCCAACTCCAGGGGGGGAGGCGGAACACTGAAGCTTTCTTT.